A single sample gave rise to the 22 T cell receptor beta chains below, sequenced in a study of Ad26.COV2.S vaccination and SARS-CoV-2 variants. Repertoires were generated with immunoSEQ multiplex PCR, while TCRdb's copy carries only in-frame clones and drops some. The table has approximately 280,000 clones, around 87% seen once. Treatment reported: around 19 received Ad26.COV2.S at low or high dose, single or two shots; 5 received placebo; per-sample allocation not given. The investigators took samples on day 63 after the first vaccine or placebo injection. The source was peripheral blood, collected in a trial of Ad26.COV2.S vaccine versus placebo. The receptors were sampled from a person between 18 and 60 years old who received the Ad26.COV2.S COVID-19 vaccine or a placebo.

As DNA, the CDR3 is TGTGCCAGCAGCTCTTTACCGGGACAGGGGGTCTCTGGAAACACCATATATTTT. Translation: CASSSLPGQGVSGNTIYF. The J gene is TRBJ1-3, the V gene TRBV7-6, with 11 bases identical to TRBD1. Germline values: CDR1 SGHVS, CDR2 FNYEAQ. This CDR3 region has 18 residues. V lost 4 bases to trimming and J lost 0 bases; unmatched junction nucleotides: 8.

The chain couples TRBV10-3 to TRBJ2-1; a weak D match, TRBD2 (5 bases). The CDR3 has 16 amino acids. CDR1 and CDR2 from the germline V gene are ENHRY and SYGVKD. V was trimmed by 0 bases and J by 6 bases, leaving 15 bases between them. The CDR3 region is CAISESADPRANEQFF. CDR3 bases: TGTGCCATCAGTGAGTCAGCGGACCCTCGGGCCAATGAGCAGTTCTTC.

This clone was observed a handful of times. This sequence joins TRBV14 and TRBJ2-1, with 9 bases that match TRBD2. The V segment lost 1 base and the J segment 8 bases; nucleotides outside the gene matches: 12. The CDR3 spans 17 residues. The germline gives CDR1 SGHDN, CDR2 FVKESK. DNA of the CDR3: TGTGCCAGCAGCCAAGGGGAGAGTAGCGGGAGTATTGATGAGCAGTTCTTC. Translation gives CASSQGESSGSIDEQFF. The full variable domain, in which reference TRBV14 and TRBJ2-1 provide the parts outside the CDR3, is EAGVTQFPSHSVIEKGQTVTLRCDPISGHDNLYWYRRVMGKEIKFLLHFVKESKQDESGMPNNRFLAERTGGTYSTLKVQPAELEDSGVYFCASSQGESSGSIDEQFFGPGTRLTVL.

J is TRBJ2-7 and V is TRBV19, with a weak D call TRBD2 (6 bases). CDR3 length equals 15 residues. Germline values: CDR1 LNHDA, CDR2 SQIVND (reference sequence). V was cut by 2 bases and J by 5 bases, with 16 bases left in between. The CDR3 bases are TGTGCCAGTAGTATACAGCGGGCCCTTCCCCACGAGCAGTACTTC. Its protein product is CASSIQRALPHEQYF.

The DNA of the CDR3 is TGTGCCAGCAGTTACGACCCCCGTGGGCCCTACGAGCAGTACTTC. Protein product: CASSYDPRGPYEQYF. This rearrangement joins TRBV6-2 or TRBV6-3 to TRBJ2-7, with D unresolved. The ends were cut back, 2 bases at V and 2 bases at J, with 13 bases in the middle. The CDR3 sequence is 15 residues long. CDR1 and CDR2 from the germline V gene are MNHEY and SVGEGT.

The chain is built from TRBV7-3 and TRBJ2-5, with D uncertain. The V and J ends lost 8 bases and 9 bases respectively, with 16 bases between them. This CDR3 is built from 12 residues. Germline lookup yields CDR1 SGHTA and CDR2 FQGTGA. The CDR3 spells CASGKLVGPQYF. The CDR3 DNA reads as TGTGCCAGCGGCAAGCTAGTAGGGCCCCAGTACTTC.

The V and J genes are TRBV19 and TRBJ2-7; TRBD2 might be the D (6 bases). The germline CDR1 and CDR2 sequences are LNHDA and SQIVND (reference sequence). CDR3 length: 12 residues. V was clipped by 10 bases and J by 3 bases, with 13 bases between them. The CDR3 region is CATGDLGYEQYF. The CDR3 DNA reads as TGTGCCACTGGGGACTTAGGCTACGAGCAGTACTTC.

The rearrangement joins TRBV29-1 to TRBJ2-7; the match to TRBD1 covers 11 bases. V was pared by 6 bases and J by 2 bases, with 3 bases of the junction left unmatched. The CDR3 has 13 amino acids. Germline-derived CDR1 and CDR2 are SQVTM and ANQGSEA. CDR3: CSVADRGPYEQYF. CDR3 DNA: TGCAGCGTAGCGGACAGGGGGCCCTACGAGCAGTACTTC.

The chain uses TRBV9 and TRBJ2-5, with TRBD2 matching 14 bases. The V segment lost 3 bases and the J segment 6 bases; nucleotides outside the gene matches: 7. Germline V gene sequence: CDR1 SGDLS, CDR2 YYNGEE. The CDR3 has 16 residues. CDR3 DNA: TGTGCCAGCAGCGAGACCGGGACTAGCGGGAGACAGACCCAGTACTTC. It translates to CASSETGTSGRQTQYF.

The genes are TRBV5-4 and TRBJ2-7; 7 bases align to TRBD1. Germline values: CDR1 SGHNT, CDR2 YYREEE (reference sequence). V gave up 1 base and J gave up 4 bases; unmatched junction bases: 2. There are 13 residues in the CDR3. CDR3 in amino acids: CASSLKDRYEQYF. CDR3 in DNA: TGTGCCAGCAGCTTGAAGGACAGGTACGAGCAGTACTTC.

The rearrangement uses TRBV30 and TRBJ2-1; TRBD2 matches 12 bases. V was clipped by 1 base and J by 13 bases; unmatched bases: 5. The CDR3 runs 13 residues. Germline assignment: CDR1 GTSNPN and CDR2 SVGIG (reference sequence). The CDR3 nucleotides are TGTGCCTGGAGTGCCCGACTAGCGGGAGTTCAGTTCTTC. It encodes CAWSARLAGVQFF.

The chain is built from TRBV9 and TRBJ1-2; D may be TRBD1 (5 bases). CDR3 length: 14 amino acids. Germline CDR1 is SGDLS and CDR2 is YYNGEE. V was shortened by 0 bases and J by 1 base, with 7 bases between the two germline ends. CDR3 residues: CASSVDRGNYGYTF. CDR3 nucleotide sequence: TGTGCCAGCAGCGTAGATAGGGGTAACTATGGCTACACCTTC.

The V and J genes are TRBV7-9 and TRBJ1-1; TRBD1 might be the D (5 bases). The CDR3 runs 11 residues. V dropped 5 bases and J dropped 4 bases, with 5 bases sitting between them. The germline gives CDR1 SEHNR, CDR2 FQNEAQ (reference sequence). The CDR3 here is CASSGGTEAFF. The CDR3 DNA sequence: TGTGCCAGCAGCGGGGGCACTGAAGCTTTCTTT.

The chain couples TRBV3-1 (or the pseudogene TRBV3-2) to TRBJ2-3; 8 bases line up with TRBD2. Germline V lookup: CDR1 LGHDT, CDR2 YNNKEL (reference sequence). The CDR3 runs 16 residues. With 1 base clipped from V and 2 bases from J, the junction kept 5 bases outside the gene matches. The CDR3 here is CASSQVGGRTTDTQYF. The CDR3, as DNA: TGTGCCAGCAGCCAAGTCGGCGGGAGGACCACAGATACGCAGTATTTT.

The chain recombines TRBV29-1 with TRBJ2-1; no definite D call. V lost 1 base, J lost 3 bases, and 13 bases lay in between. Germline V CDR1 and CDR2: SQVTM, ANQGSEA. The CDR3 extends over 15 amino acids. This chain's CDR3 is CSVEGGAASYNEQFF. The CDR3 region has the DNA TGCAGCGTTGAAGGCGGAGCAGCCAGCTACAATGAGCAGTTCTTC.

The table lists this clone with a count of one. The chain combines TRBV4-1 with TRBJ2-7; D perhaps matches TRBD2 (6 bases). The CDR3 consists of 13 residues. CDR1 is MGHRA and CDR2 is YSYEKL in the germline V gene. Trimming stripped 1 base from V and 3 bases from J, with 7 bases between. The CDR3 here is CASSQAGSYEQYF. In nucleotides, the CDR3 is TGCGCCAGCAGCCAAGCCGGGAGCTACGAGCAGTACTTC.

The chain employs TRBV7-2 and TRBJ2-7; D is ambiguous. CDR1 and CDR2 (germline): SGHTA, FQGNSA. Trimming removed 5 bases from V and 1 base from J, with 15 bases in between. The CDR3 length is 15 residues. CDR3 bases: TGTGCCAGCAGCACCCAACGTGGGATTTCCTACGAGCAGTACTTC. Its protein is CASSTQRGISYEQYF.

This rearrangement joins TRBV9 to TRBJ2-3; TRBD1 agrees at 7 bases. CDR1 is SGDLS and CDR2 is YYNGEE in the germline V gene. CDR3 length: 16 amino acids. Unmatched junction bases numbered 12, after V lost 4 bases and J lost 4 bases. CDR3 sequence: CASSSRAGQAADTQYF. Here the CDR3 DNA reads TGTGCCAGCAGCTCACGGGCAGGACAGGCGGCAGATACGCAGTATTTT. Together with reference TRBV9 and TRBJ2-3, the CDR3 gives the full variable domain: DSGVTQTPKHLITATGQRVTLRCSPRSGDLSVYWYQQSLDQGLQFLIQYYNGEERAKGNILERFSAQQFPDLHSELNLSSLELGDSALYFCASSSRAGQAADTQYFGPGTRLTVL.

The chain carries TRBV9 and TRBJ2-5; D remains unclear. The CDR3 sequence is 15 residues long. V was clipped by 0 bases and J by 8 bases, with 17 bases between them. Per germline, CDR1 SGDLS and CDR2 YYNGEE. CDR3 sequence reads: CASSVDHQARGTQYF. CDR3 sequence (DNA): TGTGCCAGCAGCGTAGATCATCAGGCCCGCGGAACCCAGTACTTC.

This clone was detected a few times. The CDR3 region is CASSELRGVSNQPQHF. Written as DNA, the CDR3 is TGCGCCAGCAGTGAGTTAAGGGGAGTTAGCAATCAGCCCCAGCATTTT. The chain is built from TRBV10-1 and TRBJ1-5; D is possibly TRBD1 (5 bases). Germline CDR1 reads WNHNN; CDR2 reads SYGVQD (reference sequence). This CDR3 spans 16 amino acids. The ends were cut back, 1 base at V and 0 bases at J, with 10 bases in the middle.

The V call is TRBV18, the J call TRBJ2-5; D remains unclear. The CDR3 has 13 residues. V lost 3 bases, J lost 5 bases, and 10 bases lay in between. Germline CDR1 is KGHSH and CDR2 is LQKENI. Here the CDR3 DNA reads TGTGCCAGCTCACCCCAAGTGGTCGAGACCCAGTACTTC. Protein product: CASSPQVVETQYF. Variable domain in full (rest from reference TRBV18 and TRBJ2-5): NAGVMQNPRHLVRRRGQEARLRCSPMKGHSHVYWYRQLPEEGLKFMVYLQKENIIDESGMPKERFSAEFPKEGPSILRIQQVVRGDSAAYFCASSPQVVETQYFGPGTRLLVL.

This clone appeared once. The CDR3 DNA follows: TGTGCCAGCAGCTCCGCCCCCGGGACAGGGTTTTTGGAGCAGTTCTTC. As protein: CASSSAPGTGFLEQFF. The chain uses TRBV7-9 and TRBJ2-1, with 9 bases identical to TRBD1. CDR1 is SEHNR, CDR2 FQNEAQ, per germline (reference sequence). Germline trimming cut 4 bases from V and 10 bases from J; bases unmatched to any gene: 14. The CDR3 is 16 residues long.